The T cell receptor (beta chain) described here comes from a study of blood T cell repertoires in COVID-19. Whole-study context: From the United States, Italy and Spain came samples of acute and convalescent COVID-19. Nucleic acid was either cDNA or gDNA, and it came from T cells, B-cell-depleted T cells, or PBMCs.

The repertoire was sequenced with immunoSEQ multiplex PCR; TCRdb's copy has only in-frame clones and lacks some. The sample carries around 160,000 clones, around 80% recorded once. CDR3 length: 15 residues. Trimming at V came to 2 bases and at J to 4 bases, leaving 5 bases not matched to a gene. Per germline, CDR1 MNHEY and CDR2 SVGAGI. Source material: peripheral blood. The receptor comes from a woman older than 75 with acute or convalescent COVID-19. The rearrangement joins TRBV6-5 to TRBJ2-3, with 8 bases aligning to TRBD2. The CDR3 DNA sequence: TGTGCCAGCAGTTACGGTCGGGGGGGTGCAGATACGCAGTATTTT. This sequence encodes CASSYGRGGADTQYF.